This TCR beta chain was documented in a study of blood T cell repertoires in COVID-19. The ends lost 5 bases at V and 5 bases at J; junction bases unmatched: 8. Germline CDR1 LNHDA, CDR2 SQIVND (reference sequence). This CDR3 is 14 amino acids long. Profiled with immunoSEQ multiplex PCR; TCRdb holds only in-frame clones, not every one. The sample consists of 450,000 or so clones, about 92% of them appearing once. Source material: PBMCs or T cells enriched from blood (not recorded which). The source is a man between 18 and 29 years old who had recovered from COVID-19. The chain is built from TRBV19 and TRBJ1-1; TRBD1 matches at 7 bases. CDR3 region: CASSPHRGETEAFF. The DNA of the CDR3 is TGTGCCAGTAGTCCCCACAGGGGCGAGACTGAAGCTTTCTTT.